These 9 T cell receptor beta chains originate from one sample sequenced in a study of T cell responses to AZD1222 COVID-19 vaccine. The assay was immunoSEQ multiplex PCR, and TCRdb's table has in-frame clones only and misses some. The table lists approximately 90,000 clones, over 70% of them singletons, with 16% in the top ten. The source material was peripheral blood, sampled on day 0 of AZD1222 vaccination. Source of these receptors: an adult in good health.

The chain is built from TRBV6-5 and TRBJ1-3; 8 nucleotides align to TRBD1. The J segment lost 0 bases and the V segment lost 5 bases, leaving 3 bases of the junction unmatched. This CDR3 is 15 amino acids long. Germline CDR1 and CDR2: MNHEY and SVGAGI. This chain's CDR3 is CASSTTGGSGNTIYF. The CDR3 DNA follows: TGTGCCAGCAGTACAACAGGGGGCTCTGGAAACACCATATATTTT.

This chain joins TRBV29-1 and TRBJ2-5, with D tentatively TRBD1 (5 bases). The V gene lost 7 bases and the J gene lost 3 bases, with 12 bases spanning the gap. CDR3 size: 12 residues. The V gene's germline CDR1 is SQVTM and CDR2 ANQGSEA. CDR3 sequence: CSGTPSKETQYF. The CDR3 coding sequence is TGCAGCGGGACACCATCTAAAGAGACCCAGTACTTC.

V gene TRBV19 combines with J gene TRBJ2-2; D call uncertain. The CDR3 runs 15 residues. Germline CDR1 LNHDA, CDR2 SQIVND (reference sequence). Trimming shortened V by 5 bases and J by 2 bases, and 12 bases separated the two germline ends. DNA for the CDR3: TGTGCCAGTAGTCCCCCCCGAATTAACACCGGGGAGCTGTTTTTT. This sequence encodes CASSPPRINTGELFF.

This clone was observed a handful of times. This chain links TRBV27 with TRBJ1-6; D not resolved. Between the trimmed V and J ends, which lost 7 bases and 5 bases, there was a span of 18 bases. This CDR3 spans 16 amino acids. Germline CDR1 and CDR2: MNHEY and SMNVEV (reference sequence). The CDR3 reads CASTLLSPGHNSPLHF. The CDR3 DNA is TGTGCCAGCACCCTCCTCTCCCCCGGCCATAATTCACCCCTCCACTTT.

This clone has a single count. The chain is built from TRBV7-9 and TRBJ2-1, with 8 bases aligning to TRBD2. CDR1 and CDR2 from the germline V gene are SEHNR and FQNEAQ (reference sequence). Trimming removed 5 bases from V and 4 bases from J; junction bases left unmatched: 7. The CDR3 runs 15 residues. Here the CDR3 DNA reads TGTGCCAGCAGCCCCGAGCGGGAGTGGTACAATGAGCAGTTCTTC. Its translation is CASSPEREWYNEQFF.

This chain uses TRBV13 with TRBJ2-3, with 9 nucleotides matching TRBD2. V trimming: 3 bases; J trimming: 0 bases; junction bases outside the gene matches: 4. Germline CDR1 reads PRHDT; CDR2 reads FYEKMQ (reference sequence). CDR3 size: 16 residues. The CDR3 spells CASSFVLAGSTDTQYF. The CDR3 bases are TGTGCCAGCAGCTTCGTGCTAGCGGGGAGCACAGATACGCAGTATTTT.

The V and J genes are TRBV7-9 and TRBJ1-1; D might be TRBD1 (6 bases). Germline CDR1 reads SEHNR; CDR2 reads FQNEAQ (reference sequence). Trimming removed 6 bases from V and 1 base from J, with 9 bases in between. This CDR3 has 13 amino acids. CDR3 residues: CASRRQENTEAFF. The DNA for the CDR3 is TGTGCCAGCAGAAGACAGGAGAACACTGAAGCTTTCTTT.

The chain carries TRBV7-9 and TRBJ2-4; D call uncertain. This CDR3 has 16 amino acids. Germline V lookup: CDR1 SEHNR, CDR2 FQNEAQ (reference sequence). Between the trimmed V and J ends, which lost 4 bases and 1 base, there was a span of 14 bases. The CDR3 DNA is TGTGCCAGCAGCTCCTCCTTGGGTTTGGCCAAAAACATTCAGTACTTC. Residues: CASSSSLGLAKNIQYF.

The CDR3: CASSQDMWTQYF. CDR3 coding DNA: TGCGCCAGCAGCCAAGATATGTGGACCCAGTACTTC. The chain employs TRBV4-1 and TRBJ2-5; D is unresolved. The CDR3 runs to 12 residues. V lost 0 bases to trimming and J lost 7 bases, with 6 bases between them. Germline V lookup: CDR1 MGHRA, CDR2 YSYEKL.